The 25 T cell receptor beta chains below all came from one sample that was sequenced in a study of blood T cell repertoires in COVID-19. Profiled with immunoSEQ multiplex PCR; TCRdb holds only in-frame clones, not every one. The sample has around 180,000 clones; roughly 80% are singletons. The specimen was peripheral blood. These TCRs come from a man in his 60s with active or convalescent COVID-19.

The rearrangement joins TRBV18 to TRBJ1-5; 7 bases are shared with TRBD1. The J segment lost 2 bases and the V segment lost 3 bases, leaving 4 bases of the junction unmatched. Germline V gene data show CDR1 as KGHSH and CDR2 as LQKENI. This CDR3 has 15 amino acids. CDR3 coding DNA: TGTGCCAGCTCACCGACAGGGATGGGCAATCAGCCCCAGCATTTT. Amino acids: CASSPTGMGNQPQHF.

This clone was detected only a few times. This chain joins TRBV4-3 and TRBJ2-1; 7 nucleotides agree with TRBD1. In germline, CDR1 is LGHNA, CDR2 YSLEER. The CDR3 is 15 residues long. With 4 bases clipped from V and 4 bases from J, the junction kept 7 bases outside the gene matches. This CDR3 is CASSLEGGSYNEQFF. DNA for the CDR3: TGCGCCAGCAGCCTGGAAGGGGGCTCTTACAATGAGCAGTTCTTC.

The chain carries TRBV7-9 and TRBJ1-3; 7 bases fit TRBD1. Germline assignment: CDR1 SEHNR and CDR2 FQNEAQ (reference sequence). The CDR3 length is 14 residues. Losses at the gene ends were 2 bases for V and 4 bases for J; bases not matched to a gene: 2. The CDR3 protein is CASSLRGPGNTIYF. CDR3 DNA: TGTGCCAGCAGCTTAAGGGGGCCCGGAAACACCATATATTTT.

This clone was seen more than once but under ten times. A junction end diverges from the germline sequence, so it may reflect a read error. V is TRBV18 and J is TRBJ2-3; 7 bases map to TRBD2. Germline assignment: CDR1 KGHSH and CDR2 LQKENI. The CDR3 has 14 amino acids. The CDR3 region has the DNA TGTGCCAGCTCACCACCGACTAGCAGAGATACGCAGTATTTT. Protein sequence: CASSPPTSRDTQYF.

The chain links TRBV9 to TRBJ2-1; 11 bases align to TRBD1. The CDR3 has 15 residues. The V segment lost 4 bases and the J segment 9 bases; nucleotides outside the gene matches: 9. Per the germline V gene, CDR1 is SGDLS and CDR2 is YYNGEE. CDR3 bases: TGTGCCAGCAGCTTACTAGGACAGGGGGCAGTTGAGCAGTTCTTC. Translation gives CASSLLGQGAVEQFF. Supplemented by reference TRBV9 and TRBJ2-1, the full variable domain reads DSGVTQTPKHLITATGQRVTLRCSPRSGDLSVYWYQQSLDQGLQFLIQYYNGEERAKGNILERFSAQQFPDLHSELNLSSLELGDSALYFCASSLLGQGAVEQFFGPGTRLTVL.

V is TRBV29-1 and J is TRBJ2-3; 7 bases map to TRBD2. This CDR3 is 11 amino acids long. Trimming took 3 bases from V and 6 from J; bases not matched to a gene: 0. Germline CDR1 and CDR2: SQVTM and ANQGSEA. The chain's CDR3 is CSVDSGDTQYF. DNA of the CDR3: TGCAGCGTTGATAGCGGGGATACGCAGTATTTT.

The rearrangement uses TRBV28 and TRBJ2-3; TRBD2 matches 10 bases. Germline V gene sequence: CDR1 MDHEN, CDR2 SYDVKM. V trimming: 7 bases; J trimming: 2 bases; junction bases outside the gene matches: 6. The CDR3 is made up of 15 amino acids. Here the CDR3 DNA reads TGTGCCAGCAACTCACTAGCGGGGAACACAGATACGCAGTATTTT. This codes for CASNSLAGNTDTQYF.

The count of this clone is one. V is TRBV7-9 and J is TRBJ2-7, with D possibly being TRBD1 (5 bases). The CDR3 sequence is 14 residues long. CDR1 and CDR2 (germline): SEHNR, FQNEAQ (reference sequence). V lost 2 bases to trimming and J lost 2 bases, with 10 bases between them. Here the CDR3 DNA reads TGTGCCAGCAGCTTACTTCCAGGGCCCTACGAGCAGTACTTC. Protein product: CASSLLPGPYEQYF.

The chain joins TRBV28 to TRBJ2-1; maybe TRBD1 (6 bases). The CDR3 has 16 residues. The germline gives CDR1 MDHEN, CDR2 SYDVKM. V lost 5 bases and J lost 3, with 17 bases in between. In DNA form, the CDR3 reads TGTGCCAGCAGTCCACCAGGACAGAGGCTCTACAATGAGCAGTTCTTC. It is translated as CASSPPGQRLYNEQFF.

The chain carries TRBV2 and TRBJ1-5, with 8 bases that match TRBD1. The CDR3 spans 14 residues. The germline CDR1 and CDR2 sequences are SNHLY and FYNNEI. Trimming took 6 bases from V and 2 from J; bases not matched to a gene: 3. The CDR3 nucleotides read TGTGCCAGCAGCGCGACAGGGGGCAATCAGCCCCAGCATTTT. Protein: CASSATGGNQPQHF.

This chain connects TRBV3-1 (or the pseudogene TRBV3-2) to TRBJ1-1; TRBD1 is a possible D gene (5 bases). The CDR3 totals 13 residues. The germline V gene encodes CDR1 LGHDT and CDR2 YNNKEL (reference sequence). V lost 4 bases and J 11 bases, leaving 17 bases between the germline ends. The CDR3 region has the DNA TGTGCCAGCAGCCTCCAAGGGGAGGAGGGGGCTTTCTTT. It is translated as CASSLQGEEGAFF.

The chain is built from TRBV6-5 and TRBJ1-4, with D unresolved. This CDR3 contains 14 residues. Trimming took 2 bases from V and 2 from J, leaving 6 bases between them. Germline V gives CDR1 MNHEY, CDR2 SVGAGI. Here the CDR3 reads CASSYGRTNEKLFF. The CDR3 DNA follows: TGTGCCAGCAGTTACGGGAGGACTAATGAAAAACTGTTTTTT.

The V call is TRBV28, the J call TRBJ1-5, with 8 bases matching TRBD1. CDR1 and CDR2 from the germline V gene are MDHEN and SYDVKM. The V gene end was trimmed by 6 bases and the J gene end by 6 bases; junction bases not matched to a gene: 7. The CDR3 has 14 residues. This CDR3 reads CASRTDRGSQPQHF. As DNA, the CDR3 is TGTGCCAGCAGGACCGACAGGGGAAGTCAGCCCCAGCATTTT.

The rearrangement links TRBV7-8 to TRBJ1-4; a possible D gene is TRBD1 (5 bases). The V end lost 4 bases, the J end lost 5 bases, and 17 bases lay between the germline ends. CDR1 is SGHVS, CDR2 FQNEAQ, per germline. This CDR3 is 16 amino acids long. The CDR3 DNA sequence: TGTGCCAGCAGCTCCCGGACAAGTGCTTACAATGAAAAACTGTTTTTT. Protein: CASSSRTSAYNEKLFF.

The chain has TRBV5-1 and TRBJ2-5, with 8 bases lining up with TRBD1. Trimming took 3 bases from V and 5 from J; bases not matched to a gene: 12. The CDR3 covers 16 residues. Germline V gene sequence: CDR1 SGHRS, CDR2 YFSETQ. The CDR3 spells CASSSRDRPYGETQYF. The CDR3 nucleotides read TGCGCCAGCAGCTCCCGGGACAGGCCTTACGGGGAGACCCAGTACTTC.

This sequence joins TRBV19 and TRBJ1-6; D is ambiguous. Germline CDR1 LNHDA, CDR2 SQIVND (reference sequence). The CDR3 spans 16 residues. V was clipped by 7 bases and J by 0 bases, with 13 bases between them. The CDR3 sequence: CASTMAGSSYNSPLHF. The CDR3 DNA reads as TGTGCCAGTACCATGGCCGGGAGCTCCTATAATTCACCCCTCCACTTT.

This chain uses TRBV6-5 with TRBJ2-3, with 10 bases fitting TRBD1. Germline-derived CDR1 and CDR2 are MNHEY and SVGAGI. Germline trimming cut 6 bases from V and 2 bases from J; bases unmatched to any gene: 5. The length of the CDR3 is 15 residues. The CDR3 bases are TGTGCCAGCAGACGACAGGGGGCCAACACAGATACGCAGTATTTT. Translated: CASRRQGANTDTQYF.

The V call is TRBV7-6, the J call TRBJ2-1; D is uncertain. CDR1 and CDR2 (germline): SGHVS, FNYEAQ. V was shortened by 5 bases and J by 7 bases, with 6 bases between the two germline ends. This CDR3 comprises 11 residues. CDR3 protein: CASSLRNEQFF. DNA for the CDR3: TGTGCCAGCAGCCTCCGGAATGAGCAGTTCTTC.

This clone was detected only a few times. The chain links TRBV19 to TRBJ1-4, with TRBD1 matching over 7 bases. Germline loops: CDR1 LNHDA, CDR2 SQIVND (reference sequence). The CDR3 totals 19 residues. V gave up 3 bases and J gave up 5 bases; unmatched junction bases: 18. This CDR3 is CASSIFYSTGSGKNEKLFF. DNA of the CDR3: TGTGCCAGTAGTATCTTTTACTCGACAGGGTCGGGTAAAAATGAAAAACTGTTTTTT. Looking up the rest from reference TRBV19 and TRBJ1-4 gives the full variable domain: DGGITQSPKYLFRKEGQNVTLSCEQNLNHDAMYWYRQDPGQGLRLIYYSQIVNDFQKGDIAEGYSVSREKKESFPLTVTSAQKNPTAFYLCASSIFYSTGSGKNEKLFFGSGTQLSVL.

The rearrangement uses TRBV28 and TRBJ2-1; possibly TRBD2 for D (5 bases). The length of the CDR3 is 16 residues. The germline gives CDR1 MDHEN, CDR2 SYDVKM. The ends were cut back, 8 bases at V and 6 bases at J, with 23 bases in the middle. The CDR3 sequence is CASHTTIKDYGNEQFF. The CDR3 nucleotides are TGTGCCAGCCACACAACGATAAAAGACTACGGCAATGAGCAGTTCTTC. Together with reference TRBV28 and TRBJ2-1, the CDR3 gives the full variable domain: DVKVTQSSRYLVKRTGEKVFLECVQDMDHENMFWYRQDPGLGLRLIYFSYDVKMKEKGDIPEGYSVSREKKERFSLILESASTNQTSMYLCASHTTIKDYGNEQFFGPGTRLTVL.

V and J are TRBV10-3 and TRBJ1-3, with TRBD1 matching 10 bases. Trimming cost V 6 bases and J 0 bases; bases outside gene matches: 5. Germline V gives CDR1 ENHRY, CDR2 SYGVKD. The CDR3 is 16 residues long. The CDR3 DNA sequence: TGTGCCATCAGCTTGACAGGGGGCAGCTCTGGAAACACCATATATTTT. Encoded protein: CAISLTGGSSGNTIYF.

The chain recombines TRBV28 with TRBJ2-7; 7 bases match TRBD2. V dropped 3 bases and J dropped 9; count of bases not matched to a gene: 11. This CDR3 region has 14 residues. Germline V lookup: CDR1 MDHEN, CDR2 SYDVKM. CDR3 in amino acids: CASSLSGGEWVQYF. In nucleotides, the CDR3 is TGTGCCAGCAGTTTGTCGGGGGGAGAGTGGGTGCAGTACTTC. The full variable domain, rest sourced from reference TRBV28 and TRBJ2-7, is DVKVTQSSRYLVKRTGEKVFLECVQDMDHENMFWYRQDPGLGLRLIYFSYDVKMKEKGDIPEGYSVSREKKERFSLILESASTNQTSMYLCASSLSGGEWVQYFGPGTRLTVT.

Worth noting for this clone: Its ends do not fully match the called genes, so a read error is possible. The chain combines TRBV10-2 with TRBJ1-1, with D possibly matching TRBD1 (5 bases). CDR1 is WSHSY, CDR2 SAAADI, per germline. The CDR3 has 12 amino acids. The CDR3 bases are TGCGCCAGCAGTGAAGGGGCCACTGAAACTTTCTTT. It encodes CASSEGATETFF.

The J gene is TRBJ1-4, the V gene TRBV2; 8 nucleotides agree with TRBD1. The CDR3 is 16 residues long. Germline lookup yields CDR1 SNHLY and CDR2 FYNNEI. V shed 4 bases and J 0 bases; nucleotides not matched to a gene: 4. DNA of the CDR3: TGTGCCAGCAGTGGTCGACAGGGGCCAACTAATGAAAAACTGTTTTTT. This gives the protein CASSGRQGPTNEKLFF.

The rearrangement joins TRBV18 to TRBJ2-5; TRBD1 aligns across 9 bases. The CDR3 is 14 amino acids. V lost 3 bases to trimming and J lost 4 bases; unmatched junction nucleotides: 3. From germline, CDR1 is KGHSH and CDR2 LQKENI. CDR3 loop: CASSPGQGGETQYF. DNA of the CDR3: TGTGCCAGCTCACCGGGACAGGGCGGAGAGACCCAGTACTTC.